This TCR beta chain appears in the sequencing data of a study of T cells in Graves' hyperthyroidism and ophthalmopathy. Across the study: Blood was drawn when the patient was first diagnosed and still untreated.

Using RNA transcripts as the source, TCR beta CDR3 regions were amplified. HTBI primers were the set used in a first-round RT-PCR of the TCR CDR3. MiXCR, run by TCRdb on the multiplex PCR reads, gives a single entry per CDR3 protein. The sample holds fewer than 650,000 distinct CDR3 sequences, 14% seen once. The V gene's germline CDR1 is SQVTM and CDR2 ANQGSEA. This CDR3 is 14 amino acids long. V was cut by 2 bases and J by 0 bases, with 10 bases left in between. This clonotype was recorded at least ten times. The sequenced material came from blood. The V and J genes are TRBV29-1 and TRBJ2-5; D is perhaps TRBD2 (5 bases). The source of this sequence is a woman younger than 35 with Graves' ophthalmopathy. CDR3 protein: CSVERRRYQETQYF. DNA of the CDR3: TGCAGCGTTGAACGGCGGAGGTACCAAGAGACCCAGTACTTC.